These 25 T cell receptor beta chains originate from one sample sequenced in a study of control samples from healthy donors and cancer patients. Only in-frame clones appear in the TCRdb table, and some are missing; sequencing was by immunoSEQ multiplex PCR. The sample has 250,000 to 300,000 clones; around 80% are singletons. The sequencing sample was made of PBMCs. The receptor source for this set is a woman aged 60 to 75 with lung cancer.

V gene TRBV9 combines with J gene TRBJ1-1, with no clear D. The CDR3 is 19 residues long. The germline V and J ends were trimmed by 3 bases and 0 bases, with 24 bases remaining between them. Germline CDR1 and CDR2: SGDLS and YYNGEE. CDR3 sequence: CASSGNRPATGIVNTEAFF. The CDR3 DNA reads TGTGCCAGCAGCGGCAACCGGCCCGCTACGGGGATTGTGAACACTGAAGCTTTCTTT.

V gene TRBV2 combines with J gene TRBJ2-7; D perhaps matches TRBD2 (5 bases). CDR3 length equals 13 residues. Trimming stripped 5 bases from V and 3 bases from J, with 11 bases between. In germline, CDR1 is SNHLY, CDR2 FYNNEI. The DNA for the CDR3 is TGTGCCAGCAGTCTTACTAGGGACTACGAGCAGTACTTC. Its protein is CASSLTRDYEQYF. The entire variable domain, with the rest obtained from reference TRBV2 and TRBJ2-7, is as follows: EPEVTQTPSHQVTQMGQEVILRCVPISNHLYFYWYRQILGQKVEFLVSFYNNEISEKSEIFDDQFSVERPDGSNFTLKIRSTKLEDSAMYFCASSLTRDYEQYFGPGTRLTVT.

The rearrangement links TRBV6-6 to TRBJ2-2, with TRBD2 matching over 11 bases. Germline CDR1 is MNHNY and CDR2 is SVGAGI (reference sequence). V lost 1 base to trimming and J lost 7 bases; unmatched junction nucleotides: 5. The CDR3 is 16 amino acids. Written as DNA, the CDR3 is TGTGCCAGCAGTTACTTCCTAGCGGGGGGTGACGGGGAGCTGTTTTTT. Protein: CASSYFLAGGDGELFF.

The chain recombines TRBV6-5 with TRBJ1-5, with 10 bases aligning to TRBD1. Germline trimming cut 4 bases from V and 7 bases from J; bases unmatched to any gene: 7. CDR3 size: 15 residues. Germline V CDR1 and CDR2: MNHEY, SVGAGI. CDR3: CASSWGQGPGQPQHF. For the CDR3, the DNA is TGTGCCAGCAGTTGGGGACAGGGGCCCGGGCAGCCCCAGCATTTT.

The V call is TRBV19, the J call TRBJ2-5, with TRBD1 as a possible D gene (6 bases). This CDR3 region has 14 residues. V lost 4 bases, J lost 5 bases, and 14 bases lay in between. CDR1 is LNHDA and CDR2 is SQIVND in the germline V gene (reference sequence). Here the CDR3 reads CASSTAGVGETQYF. As DNA, the CDR3 is TGTGCCAGTAGTACTGCAGGGGTAGGGGAGACCCAGTACTTC. Full variable domain (rest looked up from reference TRBV19 and TRBJ2-5): DGGITQSPKYLFRKEGQNVTLSCEQNLNHDAMYWYRQDPGQGLRLIYYSQIVNDFQKGDIAEGYSVSREKKESFPLTVTSAQKNPTAFYLCASSTAGVGETQYFGPGTRLLVL.

This chain uses TRBV10-2 with TRBJ2-2, with D tentatively TRBD2 (6 bases). V was shortened by 7 bases and J by 1 base, with 13 bases between the two germline ends. CDR1 is WSHSY and CDR2 is SAAADI in the germline V gene. The CDR3 has 15 amino acids. CDR3 region: CASNPMGGNTGELFF. The CDR3 nucleotides are TGCGCCAGCAACCCGATGGGGGGGAACACCGGGGAGCTGTTTTTT.

The chain is built from TRBV2 and TRBJ2-7; TRBD1 aligns across 11 bases. Germline trimming cut 7 bases from V and 4 bases from J; bases unmatched to any gene: 9. This CDR3 is built from 15 residues. The germline V gene has CDR1 SNHLY and CDR2 FYNNEI. As DNA, the CDR3 is TGTGCCAGCACCTTAGGACAGGGGGCGCGGTACGAGCAGTACTTC. It yields the protein CASTLGQGARYEQYF.

A word on this clone: This sample also contains other DNA sequences that code for the same CDR3. V is TRBV5-4 and J is TRBJ2-5; D is undetermined. Looked up from germline, CDR1 is SGHNT and CDR2 is YYREEE (reference sequence). The CDR3 has 13 residues. Trimming removed 0 bases at V and 3 bases at J, with 6 bases between. CDR3 sequence reads: CASSLDSKETQYF. The CDR3 DNA reads TGTGCCAGCAGCTTGGACAGTAAAGAGACCCAGTACTTC.

The chain couples TRBV7-9 to TRBJ1-6; D gene uncertain. Trimming cost V 5 bases and J 7 bases, with 12 bases left between them. The CDR3 runs to 14 residues. Germline V lookup: CDR1 SEHNR, CDR2 FQNEAQ (reference sequence). The CDR3 coding sequence is TGTGCCAGCAGCCCCCTCGGAAACAATTCACCCCTCCACTTT. It is translated as CASSPLGNNSPLHF.

Only a few counts were recorded for this clone. The chain employs TRBV5-1 and TRBJ2-3; 8 bases align to TRBD1. The CDR3 runs 16 residues. Germline V gene sequence: CDR1 SGHRS, CDR2 YFSETQ. The ends lost 2 bases at V and 4 bases at J; junction bases unmatched: 9. This CDR3 is CASSLQGDLRADTQYF. The CDR3 bases are TGCGCCAGCAGCTTACAGGGGGACCTCAGGGCAGATACGCAGTATTTT.

This clone was seen a single time. The rearrangement links TRBV19 to TRBJ1-1; the match to TRBD1 covers 7 bases. Germline loops: CDR1 LNHDA, CDR2 SQIVND (reference sequence). This CDR3 spans 14 amino acids. J was trimmed by 0 bases and V by 7 bases; bases with no gene match: 5. Here the CDR3 reads CASTPGGLNTEAFF. In nucleotides, the CDR3 is TGTGCCAGTACCCCAGGGGGTTTGAACACTGAAGCTTTCTTT.

The rearrangement joins TRBV28 to TRBJ1-1; 7 positions agree with TRBD1. V gave up 6 bases and J gave up 1 base; unmatched junction bases: 8. The CDR3 runs to 15 residues. Looked up from germline, CDR1 is MDHEN and CDR2 is SYDVKM. This CDR3 reads CASRGDSLQNTEAFF. The CDR3, as DNA: TGTGCCAGCAGGGGGGACAGCCTGCAGAACACTGAAGCTTTCTTT.

About this clone: The same CDR3 is also encoded by other DNA sequences in this sample. V usage is TRBV7-9 and J usage is TRBJ1-1, with no clear D. From germline, CDR1 is SEHNR and CDR2 FQNEAQ (reference sequence). The CDR3 loop spans 14 amino acids. The ends were cut back, 1 base at V and 2 bases at J, with 8 bases in the middle. CDR3 DNA: TGTGCCAGCAGCTTAGGACACCCTAACACTGAAGCTTTCTTT. Encoded protein: CASSLGHPNTEAFF.

CDR3 in amino acids: CASSPRLYNEQFF. The CDR3 DNA sequence: TGTGCCAGCAGCCCCCGACTTTACAATGAGCAGTTCTTC. The V call is TRBV3-1 (or the pseudogene TRBV3-2), the J call TRBJ2-1; D is unresolved. Trimming removed 4 bases from V and 4 bases from J, with 8 bases in between. The CDR3 is made up of 13 amino acids. The V gene's germline CDR1 is LGHDT and CDR2 YNNKEL (reference sequence).

This sequence joins TRBV6-5 and TRBJ2-5; D is perhaps TRBD1 (6 bases). The germline V gene encodes CDR1 MNHEY and CDR2 SVGAGI. Trimming left V 8 bases short and J 4 bases short, with 14 bases between. CDR3 length: 13 residues. The CDR3, as DNA: TGTGCCAGCGGACGAAGGACAGCAGAGACCCAGTACTTC. Protein sequence: CASGRRTAETQYF.

CDR3: CASSLQGFPFGYTF. The CDR3, as DNA: TGTGCCAGCAGTCTGCAGGGTTTCCCCTTTGGCTACACCTTC. This chain connects TRBV28 to TRBJ1-2, with D perhaps matching TRBD1 (5 bases). Trimming took off 5 bases at V and 7 bases at J, with 17 bases between the two ends. Germline loops: CDR1 MDHEN, CDR2 SYDVKM. The CDR3 spans 14 residues.

V gene TRBV7-8 combines with J gene TRBJ2-7; D could derive from TRBD1 or TRBD2 (5 bases each). Trimming removed 5 bases from V and 4 bases from J, with 18 bases in between. This CDR3 spans 15 amino acids. Germline assignment: CDR1 SGHVS and CDR2 FQNEAQ. The CDR3 is CASSVSGTGFYEQYF. CDR3 DNA sequence: TGTGCCAGCAGCGTATCCGGGACGGGTTTTTACGAGCAGTACTTC.

This chain links TRBV6-5 with TRBJ2-7; D is undetermined. Germline loops: CDR1 MNHEY, CDR2 SVGAGI. CDR3 length: 13 residues. V lost 8 bases and J lost 3, with 14 bases in between. CDR3 sequence: CASEEVGDYEQYF. The CDR3 DNA follows: TGTGCCAGCGAAGAGGTTGGGGACTACGAGCAGTACTTC.

A note on this clone: Being one base from a much bigger clone, this may be a read error. The chain carries TRBV6-5 and TRBJ2-1; D is perhaps TRBD1 (6 bases). The length of the CDR3 is 12 residues. V dropped 6 bases and J dropped 4 bases, with 7 bases sitting between them. Per the germline V gene, CDR1 is MNHEY and CDR2 is SVGAGI. The CDR3 reads CASSQGYNEQFF. CDR3 bases: TGTGCCAGCAGCCAGGGGTACAATGAGCAGTTCTTC.

The DNA of the CDR3 is TGTGCCAGCAACCAGGGTAACTATGGCTACACCTTC. Translation gives CASNQGNYGYTF. This chain connects TRBV9 to TRBJ1-2, with D tentatively TRBD1 (5 bases). The CDR3 covers 12 residues. Germline V gene sequence: CDR1 SGDLS, CDR2 YYNGEE. Trimming took 6 bases from V and 1 from J, leaving 7 bases between them.

On this clone itself: Other DNA sequences from this sample encode an identical CDR3 as well. The genes are TRBV5-1 and TRBJ2-3, with D unresolved. The CDR3 runs 14 residues. In germline, CDR1 is SGHRS, CDR2 YFSETQ. Trimming stripped 0 bases from V and 1 base from J, with 6 bases between. CDR3 residues: CASSLGTGTDTQYF. The CDR3 DNA follows: TGCGCCAGCAGCTTGGGAACCGGCACAGATACGCAGTATTTT.

This rearrangement joins TRBV19 to TRBJ1-5; D call uncertain. The CDR3 runs to 16 residues. V was clipped by 3 bases and J by 4 bases, with 16 bases between them. Germline V gene sequence: CDR1 LNHDA, CDR2 SQIVND (reference sequence). This CDR3 reads CASSINGNLGNQPQHF. As DNA, the CDR3 is TGTGCCAGTAGTATTAACGGCAACTTGGGAAATCAGCCCCAGCATTTT.

This chain connects TRBV6-5 to TRBJ1-6, with unresolved D. The CDR3 sequence is 13 residues long. Between the trimmed V and J ends, which lost 6 bases and 11 bases, there was a span of 14 bases. Germline lookup yields CDR1 MNHEY and CDR2 SVGAGI. CDR3 residues: CASSYNSEAPLHF. CDR3 DNA sequence: TGTGCCAGCAGCTACAACTCGGAGGCACCCCTCCACTTT.

The rearrangement links TRBV6-5 to TRBJ2-3; no clear D. Trimming stripped 0 bases from V and 4 bases from J, with 8 bases between. The CDR3 extends over 14 amino acids. Germline CDR1 reads MNHEY; CDR2 reads SVGAGI. Here the CDR3 reads CASSYSFLSDTQYF. In nucleotides, the CDR3 is TGTGCCAGCAGTTACTCTTTTCTATCAGATACGCAGTATTTT.

V is TRBV6-5 and J is TRBJ1-2; 7 nucleotides line up with TRBD1. With 5 bases clipped from V and 13 bases from J, the junction kept 16 bases outside the gene matches. The CDR3 spans 14 residues. Germline CDR1 is MNHEY and CDR2 is SVGAGI. CDR3 DNA sequence: TGTGCCAGCAGTAAAAACCGGGACAGCGGCAAGCGCACCTTC. It yields the protein CASSKNRDSGKRTF.